This T cell receptor (beta chain) stems from a study of siplizumab effects on memory and regulatory T cells. V lost 4 bases to trimming and J lost 7 bases; unmatched junction nucleotides: 8. This CDR3 spans 15 amino acids. Germline V gene sequence: CDR1 SGDLS, CDR2 YYNGEE. Using immunoSEQ multiplex PCR, the repertoire was profiled, and TCRdb retains in-frame clones only, with some absent. The table records approximately 100,000 clones, less than 95% of them present only once. The sequence came from a human donor in good health. V gene TRBV9 combines with J gene TRBJ1-6; 7 nucleotides align to TRBD1. Specimen: Tregs sorted from blood. CDR3 residues: CASSQRGQKNSPLHF. The DNA of the CDR3 is TGTGCCAGCAGCCAGCGGGGACAGAAGAATTCACCCCTCCACTTT.